The rows below give T cell receptor beta chains drawn from one sample of a study of T-cell memory formation after mild COVID-19. TCRdb processed the 5' RACE reads anew with MiXCR; each CDR3 protein has one entry. The sample yields under 150,000 distinct CDR3 sequences, 22% seen once. The sequenced sample consisted of PBMCs or a T cell subset sorted from them (not recorded which). The receptor source for this set is a man aged 18 to 29 who had mild COVID-19 (a few samples of this study predate the infection). Cell type and time point are not known. Both conserved end residues are part of each CDR3. Fields, in order: clone size, V gene, J gene, D gene, CDR3 DNA, CDR3 protein. D genes are given only for firm matches. For some rows the clone size is stated as once, few or many, or as a class when expanded; others skip it.

>NA|TRBV4-1|TRBJ1-1|NA
TGCGCCAGCAGACCCGGGAGACAGTTGAACACTGAAGCTTTCTTT
CASRPGRQLNTEAFF
>NA|TRBV12-3/TRBV12-4|TRBJ1-2|NA
TGTGCCAGCAGTTTAGCGACGCCCGGCTATGGCTACACCTTC
CASSLATPGYGYTF
>few|TRBV4-3|TRBJ2-2|TRBD2
TGCGCCAGCAGCCAAGCAAGACTAGCGGGGGCCGGGGAGCTGTTTTTT
CASSQARLAGAGELFF
>NA|TRBV12-3/TRBV12-4|TRBJ2-3|TRBD2
TGTGCCAGCAGTCCAACTAGCGGGGGACACACAGATACGCAGTATTTT
CASSPTSGGHTDTQYF
>few|TRBV28|TRBJ1-5|TRBD1
TGTGCCAGCTTGCAGTCCCGGGACAGCCGGAATCAGCCCCAGCATTTT
CASLQSRDSRNQPQHF
>few|TRBV7-9|TRBJ2-6|NA
TGTGCCAGCAGCTCGGCTGGGGCCAACGTCCTGACTTTC
CASSSAGANVLTF
>few|TRBV15|TRBJ1-5|TRBD1
TGTGCCACCAGCAGAGATCGGACAGGGGTTAATCAGCCCCAGCATTTT
CATSRDRTGVNQPQHF
>few|TRBV12-3/TRBV12-4|TRBJ1-5|NA
TGTGCCAGCAGTTTACGGGGGCATCAGCCCCAGCATTTT
CASSLRGHQPQHF
>NA|TRBV19|TRBJ2-7|TRBD1
TGTGCCAGTAGTCCTGCCCCTCCGACAGGGAACACCTACGAGCAGTACTTC
CASSPAPPTGNTYEQYF
>NA|TRBV2|TRBJ2-2|NA
TGTGCCAGCAGAACCGGGGAGCTGTTTTTT
CASRTGELFF
>NA|TRBV7-3|TRBJ2-1|NA
TGTGCCAGCAGCTTAACTGGGATCGTCGATGAGCAGTTCTTC
CASSLTGIVDEQFF
>NA|TRBV10-1|TRBJ2-7|NA
TGCGCCAGCAGTGAGGACGGCAGCTACGAGCAGTACTTC
CASSEDGSYEQYF
>NA|TRBV12-3/TRBV12-4|TRBJ2-3|NA
TGTGCCAGCAAGGGGCAGAGTAACACAGATACGCAGTATTTT
CASKGQSNTDTQYF
>NA|TRBV6-2/TRBV6-3|TRBJ2-1|NA
TGTGCCAGCAGCCCCGATTACAATGAGCAGTTCTTC
CASSPDYNEQFF
>NA|TRBV4-1|TRBJ2-7|NA
TGCGCCAGCAGCCCGGGACACTCCTACGAGCAGTACTTC
CASSPGHSYEQYF
>NA|TRBV28|TRBJ1-2|NA
TGTGCCAGCAGTCAGTGGGAGGGGGACGGCTACACCTTC
CASSQWEGDGYTF
>few|TRBV20-1|TRBJ1-1|NA
TGCAGTGCTAATCCTACAAACACTGAAGCTTTCTTT
CSANPTNTEAFF
>many|TRBV4-3|TRBJ2-1|TRBD2
TGCGCCAGCAGCCAACTAGCGGGGGGGAATTACAATGAGCAGTTCTTC
CASSQLAGGNYNEQFF
>NA|TRBV7-3|TRBJ2-1|TRBD1
TGTGCCAGCAGCCGGGGACGGGACAGAGAATACAATGAGCAGTTCTTC
CASSRGRDREYNEQFF
>NA|TRBV12-3/TRBV12-4|TRBJ2-7|NA
TGTGCCAGCAGTTTAGGAGGGTTCGAGCAGTACTTC
CASSLGGFEQYF
>NA|TRBV29-1|TRBJ2-7|NA
TGCAGCGGCTACCATCGGCAGGGCGACTCCTACGAGCAGTACTTC
CSGYHRQGDSYEQYF
>many|TRBV6-2/TRBV6-3|TRBJ2-1|TRBD2
TGTGCCAGCAGTCCCGGACTAGCAGCAGGAGAGCAGTTCTTC
CASSPGLAAGEQFF
>NA|TRBV7-9|TRBJ2-7|NA
TGTGCCAGCAGGGACCGGATAAATGAAGAGCAGTACTTC
CASRDRINEEQYF
>NA|TRBV4-2|TRBJ2-1|NA
TGTGCCAGCAGTGGTGTCGGCGGCGGGTCCCACAATGAGCAGTTCTTC
CASSGVGGGSHNEQFF
>few|TRBV11-3|TRBJ2-1|NA
TGTGCCAGCAGCCACCTCCGCAGGGGCCAAAATGAGCAGTTCTTC
CASSHLRRGQNEQFF
>NA|TRBV6-5|TRBJ1-2|NA
TGTGCCAGCGGGATCCCAGGGGACCTTGGCTACACCTTC
CASGIPGDLGYTF
>NA|TRBV20-1|TRBJ1-5|NA
TGCAGTGCTACCCCTAGCAATCAGCCCCAGCATTTT
CSATPSNQPQHF
>NA|TRBV5-1|TRBJ2-1|TRBD1
TGCGCCAGCAGCTCGTTGGGGACAGGGGGCCATGAGCAGTTCTTC
CASSSLGTGGHEQFF
>NA|TRBV29-1|TRBJ2-7|NA
TGCAGCGTAGCAGGGGTTTTCCACGAGCAGTACTTC
CSVAGVFHEQYF
>NA|TRBV21-1|TRBJ1-4|NA
TGTGCCAGCAGCAAAGCGTTGAGAACCCTTAATGAAAAACTGTTTTTT
CASSKALRTLNEKLFF
>NA|TRBV27|TRBJ1-5|TRBD1
TGTGCCAGCAGTTACGGGACAGGGCCTTCCCAGCCCCAGCATTTT
CASSYGTGPSQPQHF
>NA|TRBV12-3/TRBV12-4|TRBJ2-1|NA
TGTGCCAGCAGTCAACTATTTAGTGAGCAGTTCTTC
CASSQLFSEQFF
>many|TRBV15|TRBJ2-5|NA
TGTGCCACCAGCAGAGGCGTACGAGAGACCCAGTACTTC
CATSRGVRETQYF
>few|TRBV11-2|TRBJ2-4|NA
TGTGCCAGCAGCCCAGGGGGGGGAGCCAAAAACATTCAGTACTTC
CASSPGGGAKNIQYF
>NA|TRBV27|TRBJ2-1|TRBD2
TGTGCCAGCGGCACGACTAGCGGGGGCCACAATGAGCAGTTCTTC
CASGTTSGGHNEQFF
>many|TRBV7-9|TRBJ2-3|TRBD2
TGTGCCAGCACTCGGCGGGGGTACCCAGATACGCAGTATTTT
CASTRRGYPDTQYF
>NA|TRBV7-9|TRBJ2-1|TRBD1
TGTGCCAGCAGCCCCCGGACAGGGGAGGGATACAATGAGCAGTTCTTC
CASSPRTGEGYNEQFF
>NA|TRBV12-3/TRBV12-4|TRBJ1-5|NA
TGTGAAGGGTTTGGAAATCAGCCCCAGCATTTT
CEGFGNQPQHF
>NA|TRBV6-5|TRBJ1-2|NA
TGTGCCAGCAGACCCCCCGGCCGGGGAAACACCTTC
CASRPPGRGNTF
>NA|TRBV3-1|TRBJ2-5|TRBD1
TGTGCCAGCAGCAAGTCCGGACAGGGCCTCGGGACCCAGTACTTC
CASSKSGQGLGTQYF
>few|TRBV6-4|TRBJ2-3|NA
TGTGCCAGGAGAAACGCCGGGGCCTCAGATACGCAGTATTTT
CARRNAGASDTQYF
>few|TRBV7-8|TRBJ1-4|NA
TGTGCCAGCACCACGGGGCGGAGCTCCTGGGCGTTTTCATCTAATGAAAAACTGTTTTTT
CASTTGRSSWAFSSNEKLFF
>NA|TRBV27|TRBJ2-7|NA
TGTGCCAGTATATCGTGGCTTAGGGGGTCCTACGAGCAGTACTTC
CASISWLRGSYEQYF
>NA|TRBV30|TRBJ2-2|NA
TGTGCCTGGAGTGTTCTAACCGGGGAGCTGTTTTTT
CAWSVLTGELFF
>few|TRBV29-1|TRBJ1-2|NA
TGCAGCGCCTCGGCGGAGGCCCCCTATGGCTACACCTTC
CSASAEAPYGYTF
>NA|TRBV9|TRBJ2-3|TRBD2
TGTGCCAGCAGCAATGGGGCGGGGGGCCGTGGAGATACGCAGTATTTT
CASSNGAGGRGDTQYF
>few|TRBV12-3/TRBV12-4|TRBJ2-7|NA
TGTGCCAGCAGCTGGGGACTCGAGCAGTACTTC
CASSWGLEQYF
>NA|TRBV7-3|TRBJ2-5|TRBD1
TGTGCCAGCAGCCCTTATGGACAGGGCCTCCAAGAGACCCAGTACTTC
CASSPYGQGLQETQYF
>NA|TRBV4-1|TRBJ1-3|TRBD1
TGCGCCAGCAGCCAGGCCCCGGGACAGGGTGGAAACACCATATATTTT
CASSQAPGQGGNTIYF
>NA|TRBV2|TRBJ1-4|NA
TGTGCCAGCAGCGACAACAGGGACTATTCTGAAAAACTGTTTTTT
CASSDNRDYSEKLFF
>NA|TRBV4-1|TRBJ2-1|NA
TGCGCCAGCAGCCAAGCTATGAACAATGAGCAGTTCTTC
CASSQAMNNEQFF
>few|TRBV7-9|TRBJ2-3|TRBD2
TGTGCCAGCAGCCCGCTAGCGGGGGGGACCACAGATACGCAGTATTTT
CASSPLAGGTTDTQYF
>few|TRBV5-6|TRBJ2-2|TRBD2
TGTGCCAGCAGCTTGGATACTAGCGGGGGGGCCTCTGGCACCGGGGAGCTGTTTTTT
CASSLDTSGGASGTGELFF
>few|TRBV20-1|TRBJ2-7|NA
TGCAGTGCAAACCCGGTTGCCGAGCAGTACTTC
CSANPVAEQYF
>NA|TRBV5-1|TRBJ2-3|NA
TGCGCCAGCAGCTTGAGGGGGGCTGATGCAGATACGCAGTATTTT
CASSLRGADADTQYF